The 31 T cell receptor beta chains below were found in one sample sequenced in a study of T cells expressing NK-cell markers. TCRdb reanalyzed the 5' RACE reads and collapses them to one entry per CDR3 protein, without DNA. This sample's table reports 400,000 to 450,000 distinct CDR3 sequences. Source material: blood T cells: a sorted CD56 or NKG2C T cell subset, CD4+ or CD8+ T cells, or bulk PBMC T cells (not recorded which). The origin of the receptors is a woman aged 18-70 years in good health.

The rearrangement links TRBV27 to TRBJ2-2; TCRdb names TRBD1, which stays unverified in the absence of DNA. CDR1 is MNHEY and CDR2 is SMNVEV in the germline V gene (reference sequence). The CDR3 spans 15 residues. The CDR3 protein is CASSPQGMNTGELFF.

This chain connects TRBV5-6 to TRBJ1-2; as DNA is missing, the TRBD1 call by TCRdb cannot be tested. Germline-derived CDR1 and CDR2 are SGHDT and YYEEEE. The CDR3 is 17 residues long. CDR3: CASSFGGTGRKVYGYTF.

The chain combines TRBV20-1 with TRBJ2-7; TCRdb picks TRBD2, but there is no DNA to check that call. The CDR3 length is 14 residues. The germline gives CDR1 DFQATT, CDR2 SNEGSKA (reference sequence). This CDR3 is CSARWYGVEDEKYF.

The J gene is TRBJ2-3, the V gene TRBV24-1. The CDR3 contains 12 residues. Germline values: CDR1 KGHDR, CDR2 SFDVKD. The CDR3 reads CATSVSSDTQYF.

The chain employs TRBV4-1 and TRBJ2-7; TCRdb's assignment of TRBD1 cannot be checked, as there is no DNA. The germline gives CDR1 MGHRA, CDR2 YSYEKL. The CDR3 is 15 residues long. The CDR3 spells CASSQDPGHLYEQYF.

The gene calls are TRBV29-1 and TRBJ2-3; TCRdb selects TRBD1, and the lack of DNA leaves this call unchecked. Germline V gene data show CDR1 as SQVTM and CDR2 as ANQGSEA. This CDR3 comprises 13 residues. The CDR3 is CSVLGAYTDTQYF.

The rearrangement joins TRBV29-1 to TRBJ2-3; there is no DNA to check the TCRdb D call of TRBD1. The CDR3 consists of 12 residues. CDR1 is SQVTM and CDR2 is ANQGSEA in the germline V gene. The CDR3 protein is CSGETERGTQYF.

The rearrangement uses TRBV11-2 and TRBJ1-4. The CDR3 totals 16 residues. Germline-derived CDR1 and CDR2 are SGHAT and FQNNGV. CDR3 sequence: CASSSSGRWANEKLFF.

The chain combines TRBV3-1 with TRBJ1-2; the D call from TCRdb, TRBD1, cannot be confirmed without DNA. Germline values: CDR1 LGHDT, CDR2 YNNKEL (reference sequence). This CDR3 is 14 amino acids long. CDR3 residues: CASSQDQGMGGYTF.

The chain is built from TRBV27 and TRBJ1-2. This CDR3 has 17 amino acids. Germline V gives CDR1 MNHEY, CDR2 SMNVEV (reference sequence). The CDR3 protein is CASSLGVPAASNYGYTF.

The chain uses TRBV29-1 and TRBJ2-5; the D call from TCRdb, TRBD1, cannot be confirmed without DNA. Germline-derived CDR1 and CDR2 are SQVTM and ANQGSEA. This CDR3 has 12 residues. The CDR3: CSAQGGQETQYF.

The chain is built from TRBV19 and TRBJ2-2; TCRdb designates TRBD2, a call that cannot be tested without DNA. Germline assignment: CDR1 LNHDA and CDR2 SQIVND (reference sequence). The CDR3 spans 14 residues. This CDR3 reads CASSIVSGAGELFF.

The CDR3 sequence is CASSQPGTWGETQYF. The chain combines TRBV7-9 with TRBJ2-5; with no DNA, the TCRdb D assignment of TRBD2 cannot be verified. The germline V gene encodes CDR1 SEHNR and CDR2 FQNEAQ (reference sequence). This CDR3 is built from 15 residues. The whole variable domain, remainder taken from reference TRBV7-9 and TRBJ2-5, is DTGVSQNPRHKITKRGQNVTFRCDPISEHNRLYWYRQTLGQGPEFLTYFQNEAQLEKSRLLSDRFSAERPKGSFSTLEIQRTEQGDSAMYLCASSQPGTWGETQYFGPGTRLLVL.

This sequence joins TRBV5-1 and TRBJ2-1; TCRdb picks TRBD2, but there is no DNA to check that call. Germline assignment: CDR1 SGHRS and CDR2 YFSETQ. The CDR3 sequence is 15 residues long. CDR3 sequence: CATASGAATYNEQFF.

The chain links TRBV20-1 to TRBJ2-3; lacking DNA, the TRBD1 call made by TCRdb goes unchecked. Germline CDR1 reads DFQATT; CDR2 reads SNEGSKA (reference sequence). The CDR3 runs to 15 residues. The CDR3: CSARVAGGYTDTQYF.

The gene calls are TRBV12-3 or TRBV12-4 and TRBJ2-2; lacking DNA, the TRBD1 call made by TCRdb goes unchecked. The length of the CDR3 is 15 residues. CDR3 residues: CASSLNGPESGELFF.

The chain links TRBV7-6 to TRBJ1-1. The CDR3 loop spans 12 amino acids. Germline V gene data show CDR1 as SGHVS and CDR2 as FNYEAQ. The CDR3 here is CASSLEGFEAFF.

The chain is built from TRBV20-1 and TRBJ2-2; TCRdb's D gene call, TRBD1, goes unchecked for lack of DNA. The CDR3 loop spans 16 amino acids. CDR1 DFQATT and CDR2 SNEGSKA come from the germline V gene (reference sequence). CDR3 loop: CSASQGARRDTGELFF.

CDR3 protein: CSATALPQTKNIQYF. The chain has TRBV20-1 and TRBJ2-4. The CDR3 covers 15 residues. Germline loops: CDR1 DFQATT, CDR2 SNEGSKA (reference sequence).

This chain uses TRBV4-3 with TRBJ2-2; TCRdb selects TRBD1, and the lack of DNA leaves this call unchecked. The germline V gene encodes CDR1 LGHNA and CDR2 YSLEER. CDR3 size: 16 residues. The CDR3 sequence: CASSQEGGPSTGELFF.

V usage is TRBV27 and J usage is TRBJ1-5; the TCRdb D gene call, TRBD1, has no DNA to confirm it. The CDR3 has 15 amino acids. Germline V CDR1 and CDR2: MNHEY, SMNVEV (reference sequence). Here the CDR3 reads CASSRRRGENQPQHF.

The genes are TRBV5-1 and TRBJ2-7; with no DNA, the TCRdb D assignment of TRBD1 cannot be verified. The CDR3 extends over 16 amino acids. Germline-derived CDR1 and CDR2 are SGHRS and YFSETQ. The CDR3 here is CASSSFPGTGLYEQYF.

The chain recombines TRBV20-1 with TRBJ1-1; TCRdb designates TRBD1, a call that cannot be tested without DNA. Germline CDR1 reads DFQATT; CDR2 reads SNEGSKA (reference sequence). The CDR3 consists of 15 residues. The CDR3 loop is CSARNRGEMNTEAFF.

The CDR3 loop reads CASSTQGGSSYEQYF. This chain uses TRBV27 with TRBJ2-7; there is no DNA to check the TCRdb D call of TRBD1. There are 15 residues in the CDR3. Germline CDR1 and CDR2: MNHEY and SMNVEV (reference sequence).

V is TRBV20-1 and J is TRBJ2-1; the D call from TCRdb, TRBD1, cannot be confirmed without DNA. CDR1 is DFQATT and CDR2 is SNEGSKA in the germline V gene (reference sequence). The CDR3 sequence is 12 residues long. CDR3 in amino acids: CSARDRVNEQFF.

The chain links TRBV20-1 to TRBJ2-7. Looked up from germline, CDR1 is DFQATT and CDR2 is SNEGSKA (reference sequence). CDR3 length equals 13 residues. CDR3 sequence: CSTLGPSSYEQYF.

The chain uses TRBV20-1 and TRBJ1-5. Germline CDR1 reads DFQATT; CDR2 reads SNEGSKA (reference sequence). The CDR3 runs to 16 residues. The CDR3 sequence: CSASVQPLATNQPQHF.

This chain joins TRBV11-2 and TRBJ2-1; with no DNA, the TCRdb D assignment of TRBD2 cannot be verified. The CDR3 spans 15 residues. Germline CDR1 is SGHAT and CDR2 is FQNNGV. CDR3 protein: CASSLPGGPYNEQFF.

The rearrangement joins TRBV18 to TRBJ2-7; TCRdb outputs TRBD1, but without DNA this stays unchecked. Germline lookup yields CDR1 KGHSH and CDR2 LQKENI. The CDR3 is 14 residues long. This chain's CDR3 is CASSRGQVAYEQYF.

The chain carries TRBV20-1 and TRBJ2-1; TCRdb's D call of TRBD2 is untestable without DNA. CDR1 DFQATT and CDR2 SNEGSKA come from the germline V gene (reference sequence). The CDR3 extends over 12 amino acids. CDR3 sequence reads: CSASRTSGEQFF.

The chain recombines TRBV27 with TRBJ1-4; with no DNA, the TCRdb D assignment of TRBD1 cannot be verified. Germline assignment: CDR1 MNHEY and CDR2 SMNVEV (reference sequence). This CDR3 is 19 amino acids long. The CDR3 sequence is CASSLFRTGRGATNEKLFF.